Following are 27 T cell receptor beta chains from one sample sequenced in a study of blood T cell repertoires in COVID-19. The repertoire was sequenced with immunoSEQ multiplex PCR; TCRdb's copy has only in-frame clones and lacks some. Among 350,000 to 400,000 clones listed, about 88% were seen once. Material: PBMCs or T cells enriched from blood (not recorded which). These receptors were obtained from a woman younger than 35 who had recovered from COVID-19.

The CDR3 sequence is CASSSGVYGYTF. The CDR3 coding sequence is TGTGCCAGTTCGTCAGGGGTATATGGCTACACCTTC. The V call is TRBV6-6, the J call TRBJ1-2, with D possibly TRBD1 on 6 matching bases. V dropped 9 bases and J dropped 5 bases, with 13 bases sitting between them. The germline V gene encodes CDR1 MNHNY and CDR2 SVGAGI (reference sequence). The CDR3 consists of 12 residues.

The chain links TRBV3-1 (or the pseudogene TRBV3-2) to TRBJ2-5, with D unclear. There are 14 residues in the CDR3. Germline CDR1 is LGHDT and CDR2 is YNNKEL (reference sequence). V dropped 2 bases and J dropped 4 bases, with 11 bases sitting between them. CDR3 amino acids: CASSQKPARETQYF. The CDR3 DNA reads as TGTGCCAGCAGCCAAAAGCCCGCGCGAGAGACCCAGTACTTC.

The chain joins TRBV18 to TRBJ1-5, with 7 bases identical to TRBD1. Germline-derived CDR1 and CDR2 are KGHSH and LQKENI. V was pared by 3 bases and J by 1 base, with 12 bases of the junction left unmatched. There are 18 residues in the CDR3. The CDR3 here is CASSPRQGPQQSNQPQHF. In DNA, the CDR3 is TGTGCCAGCTCACCTAGACAGGGACCCCAACAAAGCAATCAGCCCCAGCATTTT.

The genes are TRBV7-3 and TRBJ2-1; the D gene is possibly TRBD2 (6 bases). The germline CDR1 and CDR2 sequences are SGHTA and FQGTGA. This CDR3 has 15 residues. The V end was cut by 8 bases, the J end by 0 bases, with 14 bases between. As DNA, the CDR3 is TGTGCCAGCGGACCGGGACTCAGCTCCTACAATGAGCAGTTCTTC. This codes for CASGPGLSSYNEQFF.

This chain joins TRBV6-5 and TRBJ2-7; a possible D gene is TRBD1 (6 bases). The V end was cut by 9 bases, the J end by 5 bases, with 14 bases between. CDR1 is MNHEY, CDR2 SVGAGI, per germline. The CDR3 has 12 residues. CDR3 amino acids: CASWGRGNEQYF. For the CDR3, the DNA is TGTGCCAGTTGGGGCAGGGGCAACGAGCAGTACTTC.

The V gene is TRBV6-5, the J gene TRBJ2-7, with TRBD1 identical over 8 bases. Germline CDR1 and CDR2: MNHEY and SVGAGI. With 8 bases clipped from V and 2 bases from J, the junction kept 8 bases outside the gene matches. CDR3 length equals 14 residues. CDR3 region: CASSRDRLTYEQYF. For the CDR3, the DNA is TGTGCCAGCTCCCGGGACAGGTTGACCTACGAGCAGTACTTC.

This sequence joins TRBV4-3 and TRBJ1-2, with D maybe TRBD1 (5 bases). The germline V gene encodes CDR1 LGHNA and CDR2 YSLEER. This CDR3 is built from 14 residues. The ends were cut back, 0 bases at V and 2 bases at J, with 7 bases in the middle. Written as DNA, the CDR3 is TGCGCCAGCAGCCAAGATGCAGGGAACTATGGCTACACCTTC. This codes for CASSQDAGNYGYTF.

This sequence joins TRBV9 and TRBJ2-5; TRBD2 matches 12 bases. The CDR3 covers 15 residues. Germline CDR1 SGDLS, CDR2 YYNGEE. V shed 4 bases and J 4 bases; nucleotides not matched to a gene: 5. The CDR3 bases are TGTGCCAGCAGCCCTAGCGGGGGGGCCCGAGAGACCCAGTACTTC. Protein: CASSPSGGARETQYF.

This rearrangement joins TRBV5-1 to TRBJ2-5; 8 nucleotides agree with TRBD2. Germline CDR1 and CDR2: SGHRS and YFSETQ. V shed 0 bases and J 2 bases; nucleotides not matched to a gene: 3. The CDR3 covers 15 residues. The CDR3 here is CASSLAGGTQETQYF. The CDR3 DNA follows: TGCGCCAGCAGCTTGGCGGGGGGGACGCAAGAGACCCAGTACTTC.

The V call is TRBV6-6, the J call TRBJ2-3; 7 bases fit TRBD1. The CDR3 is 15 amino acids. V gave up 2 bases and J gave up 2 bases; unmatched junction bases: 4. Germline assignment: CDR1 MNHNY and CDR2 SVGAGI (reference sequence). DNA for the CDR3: TGTGCCAGCAGTTACGACAGGGCAGTCACAGATACGCAGTATTTT. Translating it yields CASSYDRAVTDTQYF.

The CDR3 sequence: CASSQDEGNWYEQYF. CDR3 DNA: TGCGCCAGCAGCCAAGATGAGGGTAACTGGTACGAGCAGTACTTC. V gene TRBV4-1 combines with J gene TRBJ2-7, with D tentatively TRBD2 (5 bases). The V end lost 0 bases, the J end lost 4 bases, and 13 bases lay between the germline ends. The CDR3 covers 15 residues. The germline V gene encodes CDR1 MGHRA and CDR2 YSYEKL.

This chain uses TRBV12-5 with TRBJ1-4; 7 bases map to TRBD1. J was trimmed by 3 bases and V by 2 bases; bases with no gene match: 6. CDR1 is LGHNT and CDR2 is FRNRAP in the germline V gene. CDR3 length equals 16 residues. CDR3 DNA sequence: TGTGCTAGTGGTTTGCCTTGGGACAGATCTAATGAAAAACTGTTTTTT. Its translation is CASGLPWDRSNEKLFF.

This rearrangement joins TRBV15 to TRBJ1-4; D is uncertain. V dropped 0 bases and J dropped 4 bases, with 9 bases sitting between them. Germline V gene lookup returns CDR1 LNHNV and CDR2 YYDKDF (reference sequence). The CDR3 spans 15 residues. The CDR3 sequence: CATSREGRFNEKLFF. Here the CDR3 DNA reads TGTGCCACCAGCAGAGAGGGCAGATTTAATGAAAAACTGTTTTTT. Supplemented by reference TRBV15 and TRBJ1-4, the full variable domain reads DAMVIQNPRYQVTQFGKPVTLSCSQTLNHNVMYWYQQKSSQAPKLLFHYYDKDFNNEADTPDNFQSRRPNTSFCFLDIRSPGLGDTAMYLCATSREGRFNEKLFFGSGTQLSVL.

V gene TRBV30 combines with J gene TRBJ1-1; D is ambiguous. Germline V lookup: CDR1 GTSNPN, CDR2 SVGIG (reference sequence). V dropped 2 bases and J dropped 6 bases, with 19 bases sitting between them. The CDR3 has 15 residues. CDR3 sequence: CAWSQEVLFYSEAFF. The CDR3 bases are TGTGCCTGGAGTCAAGAGGTCCTGTTTTATTCTGAAGCTTTCTTT.

The CDR3: CASSLDIRDSPLHF. The CDR3 nucleotides read TGTGCCAGCAGCTTAGATATTAGAGATTCACCCCTCCACTTT. The rearrangement links TRBV7-8 to TRBJ1-6, with D unclear. The V gene lost 1 base and the J gene lost 8 bases, with 9 bases spanning the gap. Germline assignment: CDR1 SGHVS and CDR2 FQNEAQ. This CDR3 spans 14 amino acids. The variable domain in full, completed from reference TRBV7-8 and TRBJ1-6, reads GAGVSQSPRYKVAKRGQDVALRCDPISGHVSLFWYQQALGQGPEFLTYFQNEAQLDKSGLPSDRFFAERPEGSVSTLKIQRTQQEDSAVYLCASSLDIRDSPLHFGNGTRLTVT.

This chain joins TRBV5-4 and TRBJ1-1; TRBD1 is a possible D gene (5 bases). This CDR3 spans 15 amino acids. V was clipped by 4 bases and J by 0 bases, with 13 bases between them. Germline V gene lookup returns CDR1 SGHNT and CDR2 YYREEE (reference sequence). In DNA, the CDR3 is TGTGCCAGCAGCGTCCTAGACAGAATGAACACTGAAGCTTTCTTT. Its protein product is CASSVLDRMNTEAFF.

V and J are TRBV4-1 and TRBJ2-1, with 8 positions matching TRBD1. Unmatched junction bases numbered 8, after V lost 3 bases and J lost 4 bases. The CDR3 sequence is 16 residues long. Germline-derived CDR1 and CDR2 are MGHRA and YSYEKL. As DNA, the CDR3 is TGCGCCAGCAGCCAGGAGGACAGGGATGGGTACAATGAGCAGTTCTTC. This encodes CASSQEDRDGYNEQFF.

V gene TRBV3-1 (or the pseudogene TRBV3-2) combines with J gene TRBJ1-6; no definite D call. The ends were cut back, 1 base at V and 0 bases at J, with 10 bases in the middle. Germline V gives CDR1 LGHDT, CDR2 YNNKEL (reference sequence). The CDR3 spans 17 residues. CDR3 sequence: CASSQVALSSYNSPLHF. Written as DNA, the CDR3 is TGTGCCAGCAGCCAAGTTGCTCTTAGCTCCTATAATTCACCCCTCCACTTT.

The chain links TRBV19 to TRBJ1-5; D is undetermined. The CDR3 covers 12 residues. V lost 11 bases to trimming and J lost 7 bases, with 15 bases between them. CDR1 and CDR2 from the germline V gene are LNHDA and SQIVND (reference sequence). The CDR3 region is CAVTGRGQPQHF. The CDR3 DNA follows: TGTGCCGTGACCGGGAGAGGGCAGCCCCAGCATTTT.

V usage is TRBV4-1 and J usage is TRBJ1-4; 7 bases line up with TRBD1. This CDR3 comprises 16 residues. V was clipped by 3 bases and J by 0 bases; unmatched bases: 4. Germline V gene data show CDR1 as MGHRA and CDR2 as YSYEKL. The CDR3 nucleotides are TGCGCCAGCAGCCACCTAACAGGGGCAACTAATGAAAAACTGTTTTTT. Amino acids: CASSHLTGATNEKLFF.

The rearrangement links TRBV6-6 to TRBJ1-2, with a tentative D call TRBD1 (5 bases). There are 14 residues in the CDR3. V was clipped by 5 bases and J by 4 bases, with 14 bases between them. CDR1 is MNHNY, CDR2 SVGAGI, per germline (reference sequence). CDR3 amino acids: CASSNKGWAYGYTF. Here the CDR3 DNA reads TGTGCCAGCAGTAACAAGGGGTGGGCCTATGGCTACACCTTC.

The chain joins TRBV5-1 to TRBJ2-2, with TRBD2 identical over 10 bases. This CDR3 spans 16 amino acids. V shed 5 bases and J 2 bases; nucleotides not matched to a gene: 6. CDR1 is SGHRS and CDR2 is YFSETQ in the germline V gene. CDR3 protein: CASSSLAGANTGELFF. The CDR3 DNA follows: TGCGCCAGCAGTTCGCTAGCGGGGGCTAACACCGGGGAGCTGTTTTTT. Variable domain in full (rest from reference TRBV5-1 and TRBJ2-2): KAGVTQTPRYLIKTRGQQVTLSCSPISGHRSVSWYQQTPGQGLQFLFEYFSETQRNKGNFPGRFSGRQFSNSRSEMNVSTLELGDSALYLCASSSLAGANTGELFFGEGSRLTVL.

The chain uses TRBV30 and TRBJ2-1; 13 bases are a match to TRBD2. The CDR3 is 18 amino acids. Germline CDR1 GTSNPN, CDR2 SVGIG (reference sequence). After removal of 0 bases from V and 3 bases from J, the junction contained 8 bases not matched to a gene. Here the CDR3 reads CAWSVWRTSGGYYNEQFF. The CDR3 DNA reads TGTGCCTGGAGTGTATGGAGGACTAGCGGGGGATACTACAATGAGCAGTTCTTC.

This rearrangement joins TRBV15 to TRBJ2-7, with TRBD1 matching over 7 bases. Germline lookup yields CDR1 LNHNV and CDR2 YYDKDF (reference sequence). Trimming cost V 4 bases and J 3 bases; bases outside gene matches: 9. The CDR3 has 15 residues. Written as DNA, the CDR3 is TGTGCCACCAGCAAATACCGGGACAGCTTCTACGAGCAGTACTTC. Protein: CATSKYRDSFYEQYF.

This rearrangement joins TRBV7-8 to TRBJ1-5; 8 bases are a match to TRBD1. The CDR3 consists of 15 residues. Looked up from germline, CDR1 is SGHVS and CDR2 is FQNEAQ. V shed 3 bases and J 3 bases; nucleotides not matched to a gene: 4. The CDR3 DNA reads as TGTGCCAGCAGCTTCCAGGGGGCGGCCAATCAGCCCCAGCATTTT. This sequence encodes CASSFQGAANQPQHF.

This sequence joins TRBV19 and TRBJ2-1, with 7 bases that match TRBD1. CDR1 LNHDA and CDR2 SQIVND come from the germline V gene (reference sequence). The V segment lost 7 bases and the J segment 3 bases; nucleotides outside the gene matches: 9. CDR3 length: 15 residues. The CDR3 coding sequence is TGTGCCAGTACCTCGGGACAGAACAACTACAATGAGCAGTTCTTC. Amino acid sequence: CASTSGQNNYNEQFF.

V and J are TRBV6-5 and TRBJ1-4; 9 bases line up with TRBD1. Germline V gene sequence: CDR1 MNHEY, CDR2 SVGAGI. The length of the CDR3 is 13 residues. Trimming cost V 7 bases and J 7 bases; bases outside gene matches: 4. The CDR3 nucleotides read TGTGCCAGCATCGGACAGGGGAGTGAAAAACTGTTTTTT. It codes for CASIGQGSEKLFF.